This TCR beta chain stems from a study of T-cell reconstitution after alpha-beta-depleted transplantation in children. During its preparation, the TCRbeta library received unique molecular identifiers. TCRdb reprocessed the PCR reads via MiXCR and lists one record per CDR3 protein. The table shows some 450,000 distinct CDR3 sequences, with around 46% occurring only once. The germline V and J ends were trimmed by 0 bases and 2 bases, with 7 bases remaining between them. Per the germline V gene, CDR1 is LNHNV and CDR2 is YYDKDF (reference sequence). The CDR3 is 15 residues long. The clonotype originates from a girl aged 2-10 years with aplastic anemia, due to receive a stem cell transplant. Sequenced material: PBMCs, taken before TCRalphabeta/CD19-depleted stem cell transplant. The chain combines TRBV15 with TRBJ2-2, with D unresolved. CDR3 loop: CATSRDRGNTGELFF. CDR3 sequence (DNA): TGTGCCACCAGCAGAGATCGAGGTAACACCGGGGAGCTGTTTTTT.